A single sample is the source of the 15 T cell receptor beta chains below, sequenced in a study of regulatory T cells in long-lasting Graves disease. Both iRepertoire HTBI primers and Arm-PCR of CDR3 regions were used to build the TCR beta libraries. TCRdb re-derived calls from the multiplex PCR reads in MiXCR, one entry per CDR3 protein. The table includes approximately 480,000 distinct CDR3 sequences, 15% to 20% detected once. The time point was: newly diagnosed GD, antithyroid drugs for less than 3 months. The TCR library used RNA extracted from PBMCs. These same data were also listed under a study on T cells in Graves' hyperthyroidism and ophthalmopathy.

Source: peripheral blood mononuclear cells (PBMCs), taken at new diagnosis, from a patient treated with antithyroid drugs. All receptors come from a middle-aged man with Graves disease.

This clonotype was seen only a few times. The rearrangement joins TRBV6-1 to TRBJ2-3, with D hard to call. V lost 4 bases and J lost 5, with 13 bases in between. Per germline, CDR1 MNHNS and CDR2 SASEGT. The CDR3 runs 14 residues. In nucleotides, the CDR3 is TGTGCCAGCAGTGGGCGCAATCATAGAGATACGCAGTATTTT. As protein: CASSGRNHRDTQYF.

This clonotype was counted between two and nine times. V is TRBV28 and J is TRBJ2-5; D is perhaps TRBD2 (5 bases). The germline V gene has CDR1 MDHEN and CDR2 SYDVKM. This CDR3 is built from 11 residues. Trimming stripped 6 bases from V and 9 bases from J, with 11 bases between. The CDR3 spells CASRSGSAQYF. For the CDR3, the DNA is TGTGCCAGCAGGTCGGGGAGCGCCCAGTACTTC.

In this sample, this clonotype turned up a few times. The chain has TRBV5-1 and TRBJ2-3; tentative D call: TRBD1 (5 bases). V shed 3 bases and J shed 2 bases, with 10 bases lying between them. From germline, CDR1 is SGHRS and CDR2 YFSETQ. This CDR3 is built from 14 residues. The DNA of the CDR3 is TGCGCCAGCAGCTGGCAGGACAACACAGATACGCAGTATTTT. Its protein is CASSWQDNTDTQYF. Filled out from reference TRBV5-1 and TRBJ2-3, the complete variable domain reads KAGVTQTPRYLIKTRGQQVTLSCSPISGHRSVSWYQQTPGQGLQFLFEYFSETQRNKGNFPGRFSGRQFSNSRSEMNVSTLELGDSALYLCASSWQDNTDTQYFGPGTRLTVL.

This clonotype was counted ten times or more. The chain couples TRBV12-3 or TRBV12-4 to TRBJ1-2, with 7 bases fitting TRBD1. V gave up 6 bases and J gave up 4 bases; unmatched junction bases: 5. The CDR3 length is 13 residues. CDR3 residues: CASSPTGAYGYTF. DNA for the CDR3: TGTGCCAGCAGCCCCACAGGGGCCTATGGCTACACCTTC.

The V call is TRBV27, the J call TRBJ2-7; 9 nucleotides agree with TRBD2. The CDR3 is 13 residues long. Looked up from germline, CDR1 is MNHEY and CDR2 is SMNVEV (reference sequence). Trimming removed 5 bases from V and 9 bases from J; junction bases left unmatched: 8. CDR3 sequence: CASSEPSGNGQYF. Here the CDR3 DNA reads TGTGCCAGCAGTGAACCTAGCGGGAACGGGCAGTACTTC.

For this clonotype: Possible read error: a much larger clone is one base away. The rearrangement links TRBV28 to TRBJ1-2; D unclear. V gave up 6 bases and J gave up 4 bases, with 12 bases separating them. The CDR3 sequence is 13 residues long. The germline V gene has CDR1 MDHEN and CDR2 SYDVKM. The CDR3: CASRPGIVYGYTF. CDR3 DNA sequence: TGTGCCAGCAGACCCGGGATAGTCTATGGCTACACCTTC.

This clonotype was counted many times. The V call is TRBV7-8, the J call TRBJ2-1; 12 bases align to TRBD2. This CDR3 is built from 16 residues. The ends lost 5 bases at V and 2 bases at J; junction bases unmatched: 4. Per germline, CDR1 SGHVS and CDR2 FQNEAQ. CDR3 residues: CASSTRTSGTYNEQFF. For the CDR3, the DNA is TGTGCCAGCAGCACCCGGACTAGCGGGACCTACAATGAGCAGTTCTTC.

The genes are TRBV20-1 and TRBJ2-7; TRBD2 matches 8 bases. The CDR3 has 14 residues. CDR1 DFQATT and CDR2 SNEGSKA come from the germline V gene (reference sequence). Losses at the gene ends were 4 bases for V and 7 bases for J; bases not matched to a gene: 12. The CDR3 bases are TGCAGTGCTATCCCCGGGAGGGCCCGGAGGGAGCAGTACTTC. It yields the protein CSAIPGRARREQYF.

The rearrangement links TRBV20-1 to TRBJ1-1; 8 bases map to TRBD1. CDR1 is DFQATT and CDR2 is SNEGSKA in the germline V gene (reference sequence). The length of the CDR3 is 14 residues. Losses at the gene ends were 0 bases for V and 5 bases for J; bases not matched to a gene: 5. DNA for the CDR3: TGCAGTGCTAGAGACAGACAGGGGTGGACTGAAGCTTTCTTT. Translating it yields CSARDRQGWTEAFF.

This clonotype occurred many times. The chain links TRBV2 to TRBJ2-5; D is possibly TRBD2 (7 bases). CDR3 size: 16 residues. V lost 0 bases and J 4 bases, leaving 15 bases between the germline ends. Germline V CDR1 and CDR2: SNHLY, FYNNEI. The chain's CDR3 is CASSEAGGREGETQYF. The CDR3 nucleotides are TGTGCCAGCAGTGAAGCGGGGGGGCGCGAGGGAGAGACCCAGTACTTC.

This clonotype was picked up a small number of times. The chain couples TRBV12-3 or TRBV12-4 to TRBJ2-4; 10 positions match TRBD2. V dropped 2 bases and J dropped 0; count of bases not matched to a gene: 13. The CDR3 spans 20 residues. The CDR3 DNA reads as TGTGCCAGCAGTTTATTCGCGAGGACTAGCGGAACCCTAGCCAAAAACATTCAGTACTTC. Protein product: CASSLFARTSGTLAKNIQYF.

This clonotype was seen many times. The chain carries TRBV6-2 or TRBV6-3 and TRBJ2-6; 7 bases line up with TRBD2. The trim removed 11 bases at V and 1 base at J, leaving 14 bases unmatched. Germline CDR1 is MNHEY and CDR2 is SVGEGT. This CDR3 has 17 residues. The CDR3 loop reads CASRGELGESGANVLTF. CDR3 coding DNA: TGTGCCTCCCGGGGGGAGTTAGGGGAATCTGGGGCCAACGTCCTGACTTTC.

This clonotype has at least ten counts. The genes are TRBV2 and TRBJ1-5; D unclear. Trimming shortened V by 8 bases and J by 5 bases, and 19 bases separated the two germline ends. Germline V gene lookup returns CDR1 SNHLY and CDR2 FYNNEI. The CDR3 extends over 15 amino acids. The CDR3 region is CASGGPTIPYQPQHF. In DNA form, the CDR3 reads TGTGCCAGCGGCGGGCCGACTATCCCCTATCAGCCCCAGCATTTT. The whole variable domain, remainder taken from reference TRBV2 and TRBJ1-5, is EPEVTQTPSHQVTQMGQEVILRCVPISNHLYFYWYRQILGQKVEFLVSFYNNEISEKSEIFDDQFSVERPDGSNFTLKIRSTKLEDSAMYFCASGGPTIPYQPQHFGDGTRLSIL.

This clonotype appeared many times. The V and J genes are TRBV18 and TRBJ2-1; D remains ambiguous. V was pared by 1 base and J by 4 bases, with 11 bases between. Germline V gene lookup returns CDR1 KGHSH and CDR2 LQKENI. There are 15 residues in the CDR3. CDR3 in amino acids: CASSPLGFLYNEQFF. The CDR3 DNA is TGTGCCAGCTCACCACTCGGTTTCCTATACAATGAGCAGTTCTTC.

The genes are TRBV12-3 or TRBV12-4 and TRBJ1-1; 9 bases fit TRBD1. V lost 6 bases, J lost 4 bases, and 9 bases stayed unmatched. This CDR3 is built from 15 residues. In DNA form, the CDR3 reads TGTGCCAGCAGCCCCGGGACAGGGTTGGGCACTGAAGCTTTCTTT. Encoded protein: CASSPGTGLGTEAFF.